The present T cell receptor (beta chain) was sequenced within a study of OX40 agonist ivuxolimab in advanced cancers. Study in general: Prior anti-PD-1, anti-PD-L1 or anti-CTLA-4 therapy did not bar entry, and 40% had some.

Only in-frame clones appear in the TCRdb table, and some are missing; sequencing was by immunoSEQ multiplex PCR. The sample has approximately 52,000 clones, about 86% seen once. Germline V gene data show CDR1 as SGHVS and CDR2 as FQNEAQ. V lost 5 bases, J lost 5 bases, and 6 bases stayed unmatched. The CDR3 extends over 14 amino acids. The chain combines TRBV7-8 with TRBJ1-1, with 9 bases identical to TRBD1. The sample in question was CD4+ or CD8+ T cells sorted from blood, obtained in a trial of the OX40 agonist ivuxolimab. This TCR was recovered from an adult with an advanced solid tumor such as melanoma, head and neck, liver or kidney cancer. The CDR3 DNA sequence: TGTGCCAGCAGCGCGACAGGGGGGTGGACTGAAGCTTTCTTT. Translation gives CASSATGGWTEAFF.